The T cell receptor beta chain described here comes from a study of molecular identifiers for immune sequencing clone quantification. Study background: For replicates, RNA isolated from around 20,000 or 100,000 naive CD8 cells was divided into five portions, of which four were sequenced.

Points from the study as a whole: Whereas clones above 20 RNA copies held under 1% of naive-cell molecules, they held over 98% of effector molecules. More than 850,000 naive cells reportedly did not prevent detection of spiked Jurkat TCR RNA from one cell.

Naive CD8 T cells, phenotype CD8+CD4-CCR7+CD45RA+, were sorted. This CDR3 contains 15 residues. Germline V lookup: CDR1 SGDLS, CDR2 YYNGEE. V lost 1 base, J lost 0 bases, and 5 bases lay in between. This clonotype has ten or more counts. What it binds is unknown. Each CDR3 protein is one row after TCRdb ran MiXCR on the PCR reads. The sample has about 300,000 distinct CDR3 sequences; around a fifth are singletons. The chain employs TRBV9 and TRBJ2-6; D is unresolved. This receptor was obtained from a human donor in good health. Some libraries in this study had Jurkat cell RNA spiked in. Sample: naive CD8+ T cells from blood, with Jurkat cell RNA spiked in. Sample subset: FACS-sorted CD8+CD4-CCR7+CD45RA+ naive T cells. CDR3 nucleotide sequence: TGTGCCAGCAGCGTACCCCCCTCTGGGGCCAACGTCCTGACTTTC. Translation: CASSVPPSGANVLTF. The full variable domain, in which reference TRBV9 and TRBJ2-6 provide the parts outside the CDR3, is DSGVTQTPKHLITATGQRVTLRCSPRSGDLSVYWYQQSLDQGLQFLIQYYNGEERAKGNILERFSAQQFPDLHSELNLSSLELGDSALYFCASSVPPSGANVLTFGAGSRLTVL.